These 9 T cell receptor beta chains were sequenced from one sample in a study of spatial heterogeneity in lung cancer. The time point here: sample taken at primary tumor resection. General observations from the study: It was found that expanded intratumoral alpha and beta TCR counts tracked tumor mutation counts.

Each CDR3 protein is one row after TCRdb ran MiXCR on the 5' RACE reads. This sample has 11,000 to 15,000 distinct CDR3 sequences; about 4.5% occur once, and the top ten carry about 17%. These TCRs are of unknown antigen specificity. The specimen was lung tumor tissue, collected at surgery. The receptors derive from a female donor with early-stage non-small cell lung cancer.

The sample holds many counts of this clonotype. This chain uses TRBV7-2 with TRBJ1-2; D might be TRBD1 (5 bases). Germline V gene lookup returns CDR1 SGHTA and CDR2 FQGNSA. V was pared by 2 bases and J by 4 bases, with 11 bases between. This CDR3 contains 14 residues. The CDR3 region is CASSLSTVAYGYTF. Here the CDR3 DNA reads TGTGCCAGCAGCTTATCGACAGTCGCCTATGGCTACACCTTC.

This clonotype was observed at least ten times. The rearrangement joins TRBV6-5 to TRBJ1-1; 11 bases are shared with TRBD1. Per the germline V gene, CDR1 is MNHEY and CDR2 is SVGAGI. The CDR3 contains 16 residues. J gave up 4 bases and V 2 bases, and 6 bases lay outside the gene matches. CDR3 sequence: CASSYSPGQGVTEAFF. As DNA, the CDR3 is TGTGCCAGCAGTTACAGTCCGGGACAGGGGGTCACTGAAGCTTTCTTT.

The table lists this clonotype with many counts. This chain joins TRBV9 and TRBJ2-1; tentative D call: TRBD2 (6 bases). Trimming cost V 2 bases and J 7 bases, with 16 bases left between them. The CDR3 is made up of 15 amino acids. CDR1 is SGDLS, CDR2 YYNGEE, per germline. CDR3 residues: CASSVGLGLPNEQFF. The CDR3 nucleotides read TGTGCCAGCAGCGTTGGGTTGGGACTCCCTAATGAGCAGTTCTTC.

This clonotype was found many times. This chain connects TRBV12-3 or TRBV12-4 to TRBJ1-2; 8 nucleotides agree with TRBD1. V trimming: 6 bases; J trimming: 6 bases; junction bases outside the gene matches: 9. This CDR3 is 14 amino acids long. For the CDR3, the DNA is TGTGCCAGCAGCCAAAGACAGGGGACGGATGGCTACACCTTC. It codes for CASSQRQGTDGYTF.

The table lists this clonotype with a count of one. This may be a read error: a much more frequent sequence differs by one nucleotide. The chain uses TRBV19 and TRBJ2-5, with D maybe TRBD2 (6 bases). Looked up from germline, CDR1 is LNHDA and CDR2 is SQIVND (reference sequence). This CDR3 comprises 13 residues. The CDR3 protein is CASSGGFQESQYF. Written as DNA, the CDR3 is TGTGCCAGTAGTGGAGGGTTCCAAGAGTCCCAGTACTTC.

This clonotype is termed medium-sized. The chain links TRBV27 to TRBJ2-5; perhaps TRBD2 as D (5 bases). This CDR3 has 13 residues. Germline V gene sequence: CDR1 MNHEY, CDR2 SMNVEV (reference sequence). Deletions cut 2 bases from V and 3 bases from J, with 7 bases between. CDR3 DNA: TGTGCCAGCAGTTTACTAGCCGAAGAGACCCAGTACTTC. It specifies CASSLLAEETQYF.

At least ten counts were recorded for this clonotype. This sequence joins TRBV3-1 and TRBJ2-7; D gene ambiguous. There are 11 residues in the CDR3. The germline V and J ends were trimmed by 3 bases and 2 bases, with 2 bases remaining between them. The germline V gene encodes CDR1 LGHDT and CDR2 YNNKEL (reference sequence). CDR3 sequence: CASSHAYEQYF. In DNA, the CDR3 is TGTGCCAGCAGCCACGCCTACGAGCAGTACTTC.

This chain connects TRBV7-2 to TRBJ2-7; TRBD2 agrees at 10 bases. The germline gives CDR1 SGHTA, CDR2 FQGNSA. With V trimmed by 3 bases and J by 2 bases, 4 bases remained unmatched. The CDR3 is made up of 15 amino acids. The CDR3 protein is CASSFKRGGPYEQYF. The CDR3 nucleotides are TGTGCCAGCAGCTTTAAGCGGGGGGGCCCCTACGAGCAGTACTTC.

This clonotype was seen repeatedly, ten times or more. This chain connects TRBV20-1 to TRBJ2-3; possible D gene TRBD2, 6 bases. CDR3 size: 15 residues. V was cut by 5 bases and J by 2 bases, with 17 bases left in between. Germline loops: CDR1 DFQATT, CDR2 SNEGSKA (reference sequence). In DNA, the CDR3 is TGCAGTGCTTCAGGACTACCCGGGGTCACAGATACGCAGTATTTT. Amino acids: CSASGLPGVTDTQYF.